This TCR beta chain was profiled in a study of T cell repertoires in aging, cancer and after chemotherapy. Study-wide background: The whole study produced a dataset of about 8.8 million TCR reads.

Per germline, CDR1 KGHDR and CDR2 SFDVKD. With 3 bases clipped from V and 7 bases from J, the junction kept 5 bases outside the gene matches. The CDR3 totals 14 residues. Rearranged V-D-J TRB sequences were amplified with a mixed TRB-A/B primer pool. One entry per CDR3 protein results from TCRdb running MiXCR on the multiplex PCR reads. The data contain about 4,300 distinct CDR3 sequences, under 45% of them seen just once; the ten biggest clones take up roughly three fifths. Study-wide results and caveats: No conclusions about immunological memory after chemotherapy can be drawn from the repertoire data. Untreated cancer patients had significantly lower blood TCR diversity than age-matched healthy donors.

A note on this clonotype: Antigen: not known.

TCR beta rearrangements were amplified from peripheral blood genomic DNA. This receptor was obtained from a human donor with a solid tumor. The sequenced sample was blood. The gene calls are TRBV24-1 and TRBJ1-2; TRBD1 matches 9 bases. CDR3 DNA: TGTGCCACCAGTGATACCCGGGACAGGGTTGGCTACACCTTC. Protein: CATSDTRDRVGYTF.